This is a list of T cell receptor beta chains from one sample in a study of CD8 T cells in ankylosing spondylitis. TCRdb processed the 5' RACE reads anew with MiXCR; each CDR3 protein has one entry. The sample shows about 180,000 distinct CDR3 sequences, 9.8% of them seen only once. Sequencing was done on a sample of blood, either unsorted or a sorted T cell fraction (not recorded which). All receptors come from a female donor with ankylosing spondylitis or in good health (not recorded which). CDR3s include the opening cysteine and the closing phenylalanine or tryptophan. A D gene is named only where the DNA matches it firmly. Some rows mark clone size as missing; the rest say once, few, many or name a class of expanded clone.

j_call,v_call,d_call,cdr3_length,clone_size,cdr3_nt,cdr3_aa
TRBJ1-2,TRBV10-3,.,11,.,TGTGCCTCTCACACGGGGTATGGCTACACCTTC,CASHTGYGYTF
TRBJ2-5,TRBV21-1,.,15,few,TGTGCCAGCAGCTCCCGGGACAATATAGTGGAGACCCAGTACTTC,CASSSRDNIVETQYF
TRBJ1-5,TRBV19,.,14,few,TGTGCCAGTAGTATTCTCGATAGCAATCAGCCCCAGCATTTT,CASSILDSNQPQHF
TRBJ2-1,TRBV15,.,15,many,TGTGCCACCAGCAGAGAAGACAGAGGCTCCAATGAGCAGTTCTTC,CATSREDRGSNEQFF
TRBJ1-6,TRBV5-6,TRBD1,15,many,TGTGCCAGCAGCTCCTTGGACAGGGGTAATTCACCCCTCCACTTT,CASSSLDRGNSPLHF
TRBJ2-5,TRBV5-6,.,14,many,TGTGCCAGCAGCTCGACCTGGACGGAGGAGACCCAGTACTTC,CASSSTWTEETQYF
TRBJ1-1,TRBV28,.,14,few,TGTGCCAGCAGTTTCTTCAGGGAGAACACTGAAGCTTTCTTT,CASSFFRENTEAFF
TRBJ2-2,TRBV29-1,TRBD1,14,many,TGCAGCGTTGAAGGGACAGGGGCTGACGGGGAGCTGTTTTTT,CSVEGTGADGELFF
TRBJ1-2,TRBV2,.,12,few,TGTGCCAGCACCGGAGGTAACTATGGCTACACCTTC,CASTGGNYGYTF
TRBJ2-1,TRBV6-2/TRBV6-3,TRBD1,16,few,TGTGCCAGCAGTTCCTTAATCGGGACAGTTTACAATGAGCAGTTCTTC,CASSSLIGTVYNEQFF
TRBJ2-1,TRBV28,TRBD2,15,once,TGTGCCAGCAGCTTAAGACTAGCCAGTCCCGATGAGCAGTTCTTC,CASSLRLASPDEQFF
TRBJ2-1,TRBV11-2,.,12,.,TGTGCCAGCAGCCCCCGGTGGGGCGAGCAGTTCTTC,CASSPRWGEQFF
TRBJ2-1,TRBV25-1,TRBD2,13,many,TGTGCCAGCAGTGGAGGACTAGCGGGAGGGCAGTTCTTC,CASSGGLAGGQFF
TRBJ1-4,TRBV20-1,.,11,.,TGCAGTGCCCTCGGGGAGGAGAAACTGTTTTTT,CSALGEEKLFF
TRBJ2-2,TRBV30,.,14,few,TGTGCCTTCACGGCAGGGAAAGAATGGGGGGAGCTGTTTTTT,CAFTAGKEWGELFF
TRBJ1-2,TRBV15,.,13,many,TGTGCCACCAGCAGAGATCTGGGATATGGCTACACCTTC,CATSRDLGYGYTF
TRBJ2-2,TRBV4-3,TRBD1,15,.,TGCGCCAGCAGCCGGGGACAGGGGGCGGACGGGGAGCTGTTTTTT,CASSRGQGADGELFF
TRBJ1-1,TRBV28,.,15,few,TGTGCCAGCAGTTTTCCTCAGAGACCTAAGATTGAAGCTTTCTTT,CASSFPQRPKIEAFF
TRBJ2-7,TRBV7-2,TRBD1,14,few,TGTGCCAGCAGCACCTACAGGGGTACCTACGAGCAGTACTTC,CASSTYRGTYEQYF
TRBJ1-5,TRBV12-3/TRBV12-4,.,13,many,TGTGCCAGCAGTTTATCTGACAATCAGCCCCAGCATTTT,CASSLSDNQPQHF
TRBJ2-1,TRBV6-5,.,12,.,TGTGCCAGCAGTTACTCTTGGGAGGAGCAGTTCTTC,CASSYSWEEQFF
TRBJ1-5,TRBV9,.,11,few,TGTGCCAGCAGCGTACAACAGCCCCAGCATTTT,CASSVQQPQHF
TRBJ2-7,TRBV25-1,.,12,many,TGTGCCAGCAGTGAACAGTCCTACGAGCAGTACTTC,CASSEQSYEQYF
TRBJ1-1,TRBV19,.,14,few,TGTGCCAGTAGTTTCATCGGACAGAACACTGAAGCTTTCTTT,CASSFIGQNTEAFF
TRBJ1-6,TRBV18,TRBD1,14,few,TGTGCCAGCTCTGGACAGGGTTGGAATTCACCCCTCCACTTT,CASSGQGWNSPLHF
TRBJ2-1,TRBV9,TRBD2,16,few,TGTGCCAGCAGTTCCAAGGGAGGGCCGATCTACAATGAGCAGTTCTTC,CASSSKGGPIYNEQFF
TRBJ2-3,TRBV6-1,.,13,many,TGTGCCGCGGGGTACAGCAGCACAGATACGCAGTATTTT,CAAGYSSTDTQYF
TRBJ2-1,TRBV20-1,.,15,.,TGCAGTGCTAGAGTAGCCGGGTTAGACTACAATGAGCAGTTCTTC,CSARVAGLDYNEQFF
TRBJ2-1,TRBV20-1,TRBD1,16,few,TGCAGTGCTAGAGGGTTTATGCAGGGGGCCAGCCATGAGCAGTTCTTC,CSARGFMQGASHEQFF
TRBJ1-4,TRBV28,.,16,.,TGTGCCAGCAGAACCGGGTTGTGGGGGCCGCATGAAAAACTGTTTTTT,CASRTGLWGPHEKLFF
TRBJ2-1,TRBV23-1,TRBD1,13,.,TGCGCCAGCAGTCAGGACAGGGTAAATGAGCAGTTCTTC,CASSQDRVNEQFF
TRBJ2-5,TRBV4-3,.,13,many,TGCGCCAGCAGCCAACGGGGGACGGAGACCCAGTACTTC,CASSQRGTETQYF
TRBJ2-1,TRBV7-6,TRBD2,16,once,TGTGCCAGCAGCCCAGTTAGCGGGAGCTCCCTCCATGAGCAGTTCTTC,CASSPVSGSSLHEQFF
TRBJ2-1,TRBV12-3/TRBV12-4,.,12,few,TGTGCCAGCACCAAGGGGGGAGTGGAGCAGTTCTTC,CASTKGGVEQFF
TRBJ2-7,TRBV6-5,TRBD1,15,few,TGTGCCAGCAGTTCCCCGACAGGGCGGTCCTACGAGCAGTACTTC,CASSSPTGRSYEQYF
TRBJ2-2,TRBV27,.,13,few,TGTGCCAGCACCCGTCAGGGCTCCGGGGAGCTGTTTTTT,CASTRQGSGELFF
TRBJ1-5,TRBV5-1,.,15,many,TGCGCCAGCAGCTTGGGACCTAACCCCAATCAGCCCCAGCATTTT,CASSLGPNPNQPQHF
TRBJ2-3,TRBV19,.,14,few,TGTGCCAGTAGTCGTGCGGGAATTGCAGATACGCAGTATTTT,CASSRAGIADTQYF
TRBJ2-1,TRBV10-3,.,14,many,TGTGCCACCGAGGGCGGGGGCCGGGGCAATGAGCAGTTCTTC,CATEGGGRGNEQFF
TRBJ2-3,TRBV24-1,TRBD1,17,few,TGTGCCACCCGGACCTCCGGGACAGGGGGCGAATCAGATACGCAGTATTTT,CATRTSGTGGESDTQYF
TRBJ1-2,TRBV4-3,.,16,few,TGCGCCAGCAGCCTCTGGGGGGAGGCATATAACTATGGCTACACCTTC,CASSLWGEAYNYGYTF
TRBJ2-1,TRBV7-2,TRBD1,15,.,TGTGCCAGCAGCCCAACAGGGGCCCTGGCCAATGAGCAGTTCTTC,CASSPTGALANEQFF
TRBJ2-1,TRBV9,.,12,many,TGTGCCAGCAGCGTAGATTCCCATGAGCAGTTCTTC,CASSVDSHEQFF
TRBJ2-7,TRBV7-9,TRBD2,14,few,TGTGCCAGCAGCATTACTAGCGGGATTGACGAGCAGTACTTC,CASSITSGIDEQYF
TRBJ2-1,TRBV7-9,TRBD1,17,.,TGTGCCACTCAAACTTGGGACAGGTCGAGCTCCTACAATGAGCAGTTCTTC,CATQTWDRSSSYNEQFF
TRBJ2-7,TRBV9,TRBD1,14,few,TGTGCCAGCAGCGTAGGACAGGGGGTATCGAAGCAGTACTTC,CASSVGQGVSKQYF
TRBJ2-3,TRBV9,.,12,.,TGTGCCAGCAGCCGTAGCGTAGATACGCAGTATTTT,CASSRSVDTQYF
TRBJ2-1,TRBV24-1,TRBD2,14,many,TGTGCCACCAGTGCGGGACTAGCGGTCAATGAGCAGTTCTTC,CATSAGLAVNEQFF
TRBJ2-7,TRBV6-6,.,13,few,TGTGCCAGCAGTTCGGGACTGACATACGAGCAGTACTTC,CASSSGLTYEQYF
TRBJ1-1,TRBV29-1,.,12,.,TGCAGCGTTGACCCGGATGGCACTGAAGCTTTCTTT,CSVDPDGTEAFF
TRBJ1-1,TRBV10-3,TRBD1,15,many,TGTGCCATCAGTGCGGACAGGGAGGGAAACACTGAAGCTTTCTTT,CAISADREGNTEAFF
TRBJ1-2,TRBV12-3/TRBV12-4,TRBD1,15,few,TGTGCCAGCAGCTCTGGACAGGGGAACATCTATGGCTACACCTTC,CASSSGQGNIYGYTF
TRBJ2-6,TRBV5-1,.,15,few,TGCGCCAGCAGCTTGGTGGCTTCCGGGGCCAACGTCCTGACTTTC,CASSLVASGANVLTF
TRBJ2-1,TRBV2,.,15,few,TGTGCCAGCGCGGTTGTCATCCTTTCCTACAATGAGCAGTTCTTC,CASAVVILSYNEQFF
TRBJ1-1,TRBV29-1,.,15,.,TGCAGCGCGCCAGGCCGGGGACTAGGCCTCACTGAAGCTTTCTTT,CSAPGRGLGLTEAFF
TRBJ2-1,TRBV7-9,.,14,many,TGTGCCAGCAGCACATCCTGGATGATGAATGAGCAGTTCTTC,CASSTSWMMNEQFF
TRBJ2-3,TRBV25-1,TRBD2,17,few,TGTGCCAGCAGTGAATGGGATGGGACTAGCGGCACAGATACGCAGTATTTT,CASSEWDGTSGTDTQYF
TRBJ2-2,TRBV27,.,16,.,TGTGCCAGCACCCGATGGGGGCCGTCGAACACCGGGGAGCTGTTTTTT,CASTRWGPSNTGELFF
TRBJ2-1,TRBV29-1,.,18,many,TGCAGCGTTGAAGGTATAAAACCGGGACGCGGCTCCTACAATGAGCAGTTCTTC,CSVEGIKPGRGSYNEQFF
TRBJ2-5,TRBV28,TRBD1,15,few,TGTGCCAGCAGTGTGGACAGGACAGGGAGAGAGACCCAGTACTTC,CASSVDRTGRETQYF